This TCR beta chain was recorded in a study of blood T cells in healthy people across ages. This CDR3 has 14 residues. V gave up 6 bases and J gave up 11 bases, with 17 bases separating them. In germline, CDR1 is SNHLY, CDR2 FYNNEI. A J-beta primer mix and a sample-barcoded 5' primer were used in a second PCR of about 7 to 12 cycles. MiXCR, run by TCRdb on the 5' RACE reads, gives a single entry per CDR3 protein. The sample shows around 1,700,000 distinct CDR3 sequences, about 30% of them seen only once. The rearrangement uses TRBV2 and TRBJ1-6; maybe TRBD1 (5 bases). Sequencing was performed on blood. The clonotype comes from a woman aged 25 to 39 in good health. CDR3 protein: CASRTGLGRPPLHF. As DNA, the CDR3 is TGTGCCAGCAGAACAGGACTCGGACGTCCACCCCTCCACTTT. The full variable domain, rest sourced from reference TRBV2 and TRBJ1-6, is EPEVTQTPSHQVTQMGQEVILRCVPISNHLYFYWYRQILGQKVEFLVSFYNNEISEKSEIFDDQFSVERPDGSNFTLKIRSTKLEDSAMYFCASRTGLGRPPLHFGNGTRLTVT.